This passage covers 14 T cell receptor beta chains from one sample sequenced in a study of long-term antiretroviral therapy in people with HIV (dated by TCRdb to the early 2020s). Sequencing of the TRB variable region was done with the immunoSEQ hsTCRB v3.0 assay at survey level resolution. What TCRdb holds here is the immuneACCESS table cut down to in-frame rearrangements. Part of the clones is not present; checked against another copy, under half of the missing clones reflect an unresolved V gene, and the others are unexplained. The sample table lists over 30,000 clones, roughly 79% of them with a count of one. The ten biggest clones cover 3.4% of the sample. The sequences come from unsorted PBMCs, collected 3 years after starting antiretroviral therapy. The receptor source for this set is a man aged 45 to 65 with HIV.

V usage is TRBV6-5 and J usage is TRBJ1-4; no firm D call. Germline-derived CDR1 and CDR2 are MNHEY and SVGAGI. V gave up 6 bases and J gave up 5 bases, with 16 bases separating them. The CDR3 is 15 residues long. CDR3 sequence (DNA): TGTGCCAGCAGCCCTTCGACACGACCAAATGAAAAACTGTTTTTT. Its protein product is CASSPSTRPNEKLFF.

This clone was picked up a small number of times. The chain employs TRBV10-3 and TRBJ2-7; D unclear. Germline values: CDR1 ENHRY, CDR2 SYGVKD. The CDR3 sequence is 11 residues long. V was clipped by 7 bases and J by 2 bases, with 6 bases between them. CDR3 region: CAIKGTYEQYF. The CDR3 nucleotides are TGTGCCATCAAAGGAACCTACGAGCAGTACTTC.

J is TRBJ2-3 and V is TRBV27; the match to TRBD2 covers 7 bases. V shed 6 bases, J shed 0 bases, and the junction held 6 bases outside the gene matches. Germline lookup yields CDR1 MNHEY and CDR2 SMNVEV (reference sequence). CDR3 length: 15 amino acids. Written as DNA, the CDR3 is TGTGCCAGCAGAAGGCGGGAGACAAGCACAGATACGCAGTATTTT. Amino acid sequence: CASRRRETSTDTQYF.

The rearrangement joins TRBV6-1 to TRBJ1-2; D call uncertain. V was shortened by 3 bases and J by 7 bases, with 9 bases between the two germline ends. There are 12 residues in the CDR3. Germline V gives CDR1 MNHNS, CDR2 SASEGT. The CDR3 coding sequence is TGTGCCAGCAGTGATCAGTATCTTGGCTACACCTTC. Protein sequence: CASSDQYLGYTF.

The chain combines TRBV7-9 with TRBJ2-5; D possibly matches TRBD1 or TRBD2 (7 bases each). CDR1 and CDR2 from the germline V gene are SEHNR and FQNEAQ (reference sequence). Trimming pared 2 bases from V and 5 bases from J, leaving 15 bases between. The CDR3 is made up of 15 amino acids. In DNA, the CDR3 is TGTGCCAGCAGCTTAAACCAGGGGGGGCGTGAGACCCAGTACTTC. This encodes CASSLNQGGRETQYF.

This clone has more than one count but fewer than ten. CDR3: CVVTSGANYGYTF. CDR3 DNA sequence: TGTGTCGTAACCTCAGGGGCTAACTATGGCTACACCTTC. V gene TRBV28 combines with J gene TRBJ1-2; maybe TRBD1 (6 bases). Germline assignment: CDR1 MDHEN and CDR2 SYDVKM. There are 13 residues in the CDR3.

The chain employs TRBV7-9 and TRBJ2-5; D not resolved. Trimming took off 0 bases at V and 5 bases at J, with 7 bases between the two ends. Germline V gene data show CDR1 as SEHNR and CDR2 as FQNEAQ (reference sequence). The CDR3 runs to 13 residues. CDR3: CASSLAGGETQYF. CDR3 DNA: TGTGCCAGCAGCTTAGCGGGTGGGGAGACCCAGTACTTC.

The chain carries TRBV7-9 and TRBJ2-4; D is ambiguous. The germline V gene has CDR1 SEHNR and CDR2 FQNEAQ (reference sequence). CDR3 size: 13 residues. V was pared by 2 bases and J by 0 bases, with 2 bases between. This chain's CDR3 is CASSLLAKNIQYF. The CDR3 DNA reads TGTGCCAGCAGCTTATTAGCCAAAAACATTCAGTACTTC.

The J gene is TRBJ2-5, the V gene TRBV15; D is unclear. Trimming took 1 base from V and 0 from J, leaving 3 bases between them. CDR1 LNHNV and CDR2 YYDKDF come from the germline V gene (reference sequence). CDR3 length equals 13 residues. Here the CDR3 reads CATSRGHQETQYF. For the CDR3, the DNA is TGTGCCACCAGCAGAGGCCACCAAGAGACCCAGTACTTC.

The V gene is TRBV4-1, the J gene TRBJ2-2; D not certain. Germline V lookup: CDR1 MGHRA, CDR2 YSYEKL. This CDR3 contains 15 residues. The ends were cut back, 0 bases at V and 4 bases at J, with 9 bases in the middle. DNA of the CDR3: TGCGCCAGCAGCCAAGACGGGCAGACCACCGGGGAGCTGTTTTTT. This encodes CASSQDGQTTGELFF.

V usage is TRBV14 and J usage is TRBJ2-1, with TRBD2 matching 10 bases. This CDR3 is 16 amino acids long. Germline CDR1 is SGHDN and CDR2 is FVKESK. The junction had 5 bases not matched to a gene; V was cut back by 4 bases and J by 2 bases. The CDR3 sequence: CASSPLSGRAYNEQFF. In nucleotides, the CDR3 is TGTGCCAGCAGCCCATTAAGCGGGAGGGCCTACAATGAGCAGTTCTTC.

Only one count was recorded for this clone. The gene calls are TRBV18 and TRBJ2-7, with 8 bases aligning to TRBD1. Germline CDR1 KGHSH, CDR2 LQKENI. The CDR3 has 16 residues. Losses at the gene ends were 0 bases for V and 5 bases for J; bases not matched to a gene: 9. CDR3 sequence reads: CASSPPVGRGLNEQYF. DNA for the CDR3: TGTGCCAGCTCACCACCGGTAGGCAGGGGGCTCAACGAGCAGTACTTC.

The chain has TRBV29-1 and TRBJ2-3; 9 bases are shared with TRBD2. The CDR3 spans 12 residues. CDR1 and CDR2 (germline): SQVTM, ANQGSEA. The CDR3 sequence is CAWAGGADTQYF. CDR3 sequence (DNA): TGCGCCTGGGCGGGGGGGGCAGATACGCAGTATTTT.

The chain links TRBV7-2 to TRBJ1-3; TRBD1 matches at 10 bases. Unmatched junction bases numbered 7, after V lost 5 bases and J lost 0 bases. Germline-derived CDR1 and CDR2 are SGHTA and FQGNSA. The CDR3 is made up of 17 amino acids. The chain's CDR3 is CASSPTTGGYSGNTIYF. DNA of the CDR3: TGTGCCAGCAGCCCTACGACAGGGGGCTACTCTGGAAACACCATATATTTT.